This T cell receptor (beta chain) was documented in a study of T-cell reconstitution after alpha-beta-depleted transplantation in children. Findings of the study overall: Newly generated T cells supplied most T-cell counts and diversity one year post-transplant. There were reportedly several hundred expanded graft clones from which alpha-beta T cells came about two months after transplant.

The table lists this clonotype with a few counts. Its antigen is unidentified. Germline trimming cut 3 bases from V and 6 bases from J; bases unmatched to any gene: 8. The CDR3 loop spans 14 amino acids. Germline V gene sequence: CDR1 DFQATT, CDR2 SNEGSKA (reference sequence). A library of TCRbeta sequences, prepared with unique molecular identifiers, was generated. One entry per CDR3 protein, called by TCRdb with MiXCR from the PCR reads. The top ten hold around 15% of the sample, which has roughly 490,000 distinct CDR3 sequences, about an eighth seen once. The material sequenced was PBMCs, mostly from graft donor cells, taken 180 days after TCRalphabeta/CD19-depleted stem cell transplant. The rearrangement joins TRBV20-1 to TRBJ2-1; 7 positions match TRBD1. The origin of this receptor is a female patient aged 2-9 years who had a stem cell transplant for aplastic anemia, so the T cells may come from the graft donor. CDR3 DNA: TGCAGTGCTAGGACAGGGAGACGGCTCAATGAGCAGTTCTTC. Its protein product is CSARTGRRLNEQFF.